This T cell receptor (beta chain) was recorded in a study of response to subunit inactivated influenza vaccine. Germline V gene data show CDR1 as SGHVS and CDR2 as FQNEAQ. The CDR3 covers 15 residues. V lost 5 bases and J 2 bases, leaving 16 bases between the germline ends. TCRdb reanalysed the RT-PCR reads using MiXCR and keeps one entry per CDR3 protein. The sample holds about 500,000 distinct CDR3 sequences; 15% to 20% are singletons and the top ten take 2.5% to 3.5%. General study points: There was a suggestion from the authors that each seasonal influenza vaccination recruits few new T cells.

Notes on this clonotype: Antigen specificity is unknown.

The sequences come from CD4+ T cells sorted from PBMCs, collected about 24 months after vaccination. This chain links TRBV7-8 with TRBJ2-7, with a weak D call TRBD1 (5 bases). The source of this sequence is a man between 50 and 75 years old who received an inactivated influenza vaccine. The CDR3 region is CASSPLPGNPYEQYF. CDR3 nucleotides: TGTGCCAGCAGCCCCCTCCCAGGGAATCCCTACGAGCAGTACTTC.